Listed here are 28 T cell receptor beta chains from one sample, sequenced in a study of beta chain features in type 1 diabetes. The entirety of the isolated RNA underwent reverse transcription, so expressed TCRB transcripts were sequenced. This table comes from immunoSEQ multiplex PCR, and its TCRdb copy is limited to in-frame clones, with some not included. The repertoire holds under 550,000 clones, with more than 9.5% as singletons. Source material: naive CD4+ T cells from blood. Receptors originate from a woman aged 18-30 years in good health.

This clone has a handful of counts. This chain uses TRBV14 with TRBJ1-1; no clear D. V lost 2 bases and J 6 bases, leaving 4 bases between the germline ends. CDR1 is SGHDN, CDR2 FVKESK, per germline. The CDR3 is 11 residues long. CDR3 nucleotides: TGTGCCAGCAGCCAATTCTCTGAAGCTTTCTTT. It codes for CASSQFSEAFF.

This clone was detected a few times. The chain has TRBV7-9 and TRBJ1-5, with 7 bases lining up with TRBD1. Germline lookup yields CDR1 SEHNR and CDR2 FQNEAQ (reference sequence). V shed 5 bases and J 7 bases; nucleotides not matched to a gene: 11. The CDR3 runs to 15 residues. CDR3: CASSRTGAGEQPQHF. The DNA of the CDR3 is TGTGCCAGCAGCCGGACAGGTGCCGGGGAACAGCCCCAGCATTTT.

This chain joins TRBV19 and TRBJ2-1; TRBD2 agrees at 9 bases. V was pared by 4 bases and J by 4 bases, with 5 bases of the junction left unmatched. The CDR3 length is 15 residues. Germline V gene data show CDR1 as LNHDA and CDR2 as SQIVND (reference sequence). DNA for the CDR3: TGTGCCAGTAGTACTCCTAGCGGGGCATACAATGAGCAGTTCTTC. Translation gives CASSTPSGAYNEQFF.

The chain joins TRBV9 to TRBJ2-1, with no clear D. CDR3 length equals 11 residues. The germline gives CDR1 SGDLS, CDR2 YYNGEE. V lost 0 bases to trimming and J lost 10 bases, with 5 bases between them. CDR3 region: CASSVETEQFF. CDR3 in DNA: TGTGCCAGCAGCGTAGAGACGGAGCAGTTCTTC.

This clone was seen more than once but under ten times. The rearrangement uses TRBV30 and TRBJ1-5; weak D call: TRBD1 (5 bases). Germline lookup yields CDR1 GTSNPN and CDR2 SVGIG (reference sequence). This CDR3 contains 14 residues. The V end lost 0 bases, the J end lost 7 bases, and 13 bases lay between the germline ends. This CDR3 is CAWSVWQDTQPQHF. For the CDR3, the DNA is TGTGCCTGGAGTGTCTGGCAGGACACGCAGCCCCAGCATTTT.

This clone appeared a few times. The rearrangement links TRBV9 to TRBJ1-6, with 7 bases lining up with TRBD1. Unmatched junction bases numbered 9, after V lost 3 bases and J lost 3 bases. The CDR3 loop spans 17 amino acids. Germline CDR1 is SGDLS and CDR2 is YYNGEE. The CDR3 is CASSAERTGLYNSPLHF. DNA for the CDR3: TGTGCCAGCAGCGCAGAAAGGACAGGCCTCTATAATTCACCCCTCCACTTT.

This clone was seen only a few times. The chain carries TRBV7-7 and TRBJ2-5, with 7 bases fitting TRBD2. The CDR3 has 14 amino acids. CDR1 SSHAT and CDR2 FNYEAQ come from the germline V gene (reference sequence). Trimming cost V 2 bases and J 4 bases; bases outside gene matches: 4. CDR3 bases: TGTGCCAGCAGCTTAAGCGGGGAAAGAGAGACCCAGTACTTC. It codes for CASSLSGERETQYF. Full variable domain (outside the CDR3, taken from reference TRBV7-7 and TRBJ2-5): GAGVSQSPRYKVTKRGQDVTLRCDPISSHATLYWYQQALGQGPEFLTYFNYEAQPDKSGLPSDRFSAERPEGSISTLTIQRTEQRDSAMYRCASSLSGERETQYFGPGTRLLVL.

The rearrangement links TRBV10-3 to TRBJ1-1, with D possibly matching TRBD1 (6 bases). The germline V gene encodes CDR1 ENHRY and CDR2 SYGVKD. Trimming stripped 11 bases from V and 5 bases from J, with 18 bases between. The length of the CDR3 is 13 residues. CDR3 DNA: TGTGCCGTACAACAGGGAGATGGTACTGAAGCTTTCTTT. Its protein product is CAVQQGDGTEAFF.

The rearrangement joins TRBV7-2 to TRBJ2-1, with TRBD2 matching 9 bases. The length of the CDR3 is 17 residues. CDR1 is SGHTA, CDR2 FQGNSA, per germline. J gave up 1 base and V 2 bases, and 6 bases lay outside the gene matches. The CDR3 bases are TGTGCCAGCAGCTTAAAGACTAGCGGTTTTTCCTACAATGAGCAGTTCTTC. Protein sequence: CASSLKTSGFSYNEQFF.

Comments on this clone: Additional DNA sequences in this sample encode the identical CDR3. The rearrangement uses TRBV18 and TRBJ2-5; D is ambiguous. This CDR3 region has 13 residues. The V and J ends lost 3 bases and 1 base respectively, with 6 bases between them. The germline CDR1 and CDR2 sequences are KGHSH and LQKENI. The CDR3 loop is CASSPRAQETQYF. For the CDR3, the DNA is TGTGCCAGCTCACCGAGAGCCCAAGAGACCCAGTACTTC.

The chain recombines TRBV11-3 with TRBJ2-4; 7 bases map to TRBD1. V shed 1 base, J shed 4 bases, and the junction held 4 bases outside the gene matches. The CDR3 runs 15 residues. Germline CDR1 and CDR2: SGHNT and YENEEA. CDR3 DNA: TGTGCCAGCAGCTTAGGAGGGACAGCGAAAAACATTCAGTACTTC. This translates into CASSLGGTAKNIQYF.

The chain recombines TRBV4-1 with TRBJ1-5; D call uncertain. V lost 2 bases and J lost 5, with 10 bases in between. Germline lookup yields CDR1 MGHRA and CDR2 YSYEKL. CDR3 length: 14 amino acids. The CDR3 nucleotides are TGCGCCAGCAGCCAACGCCCAGCGGATCAGCCCCAGCATTTT. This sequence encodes CASSQRPADQPQHF.

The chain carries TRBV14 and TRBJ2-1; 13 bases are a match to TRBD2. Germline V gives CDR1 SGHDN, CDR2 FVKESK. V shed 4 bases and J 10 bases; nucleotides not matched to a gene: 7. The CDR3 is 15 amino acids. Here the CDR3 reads CASSLLAGGPHEQFF. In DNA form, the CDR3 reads TGTGCCAGCAGCCTACTAGCGGGAGGGCCCCACGAGCAGTTCTTC.

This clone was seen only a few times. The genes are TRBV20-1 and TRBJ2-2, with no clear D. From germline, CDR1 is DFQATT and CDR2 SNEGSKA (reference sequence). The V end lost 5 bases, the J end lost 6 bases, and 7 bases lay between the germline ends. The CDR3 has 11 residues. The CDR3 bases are TGCAGTGCTCGGACCCCCGGGGAGCTGTTTTTT. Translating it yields CSARTPGELFF.

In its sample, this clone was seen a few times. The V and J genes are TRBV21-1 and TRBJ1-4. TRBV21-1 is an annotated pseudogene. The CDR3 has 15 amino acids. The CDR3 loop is CASSKDVTIVEKLFF. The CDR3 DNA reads TGTGCCAGCAGCAAAGACGTGACTATCGTTGAAAAACTGTTTTTT.

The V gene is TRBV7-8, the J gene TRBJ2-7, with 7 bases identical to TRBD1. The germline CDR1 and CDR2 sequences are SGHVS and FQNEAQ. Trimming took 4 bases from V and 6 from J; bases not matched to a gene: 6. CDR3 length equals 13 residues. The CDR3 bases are TGTGCCAGCAGCTCGCGGACAGGTTCCGAGCAGTACGTC. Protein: CASSSRTGSEQYV.

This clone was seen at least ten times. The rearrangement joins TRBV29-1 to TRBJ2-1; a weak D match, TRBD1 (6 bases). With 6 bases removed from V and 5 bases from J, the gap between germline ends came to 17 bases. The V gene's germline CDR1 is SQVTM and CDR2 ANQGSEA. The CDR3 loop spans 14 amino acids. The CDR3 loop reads CSVSSGVWNNEQFF. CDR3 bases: TGCAGCGTGAGCTCAGGGGTCTGGAACAATGAGCAGTTCTTC.

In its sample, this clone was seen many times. The CDR3 DNA follows: TGCAGCGTTGTAGGACACCTCACTGAAGCTTTCTTT. This encodes CSVVGHLTEAFF. V usage is TRBV29-1 and J usage is TRBJ1-1, with D possibly being TRBD1 (5 bases). V shed 4 bases and J shed 4 bases, with 10 bases lying between them. The CDR3 has 12 amino acids. CDR1 is SQVTM and CDR2 is ANQGSEA in the germline V gene.

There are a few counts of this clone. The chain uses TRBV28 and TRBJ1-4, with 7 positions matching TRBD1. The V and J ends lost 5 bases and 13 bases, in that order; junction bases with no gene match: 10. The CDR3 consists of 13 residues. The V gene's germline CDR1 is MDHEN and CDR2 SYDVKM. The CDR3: CASSPRQGLGLFF. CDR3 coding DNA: TGTGCCAGCAGTCCCAGACAGGGCCTTGGACTGTTTTTT.

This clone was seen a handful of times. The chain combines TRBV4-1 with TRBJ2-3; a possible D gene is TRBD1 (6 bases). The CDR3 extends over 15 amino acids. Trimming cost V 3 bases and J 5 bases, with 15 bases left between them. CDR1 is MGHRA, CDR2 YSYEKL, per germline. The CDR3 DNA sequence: TGCGCCAGCAGCCAGTTCTCAGGGGTCGGAGATACGCAGTATTTT. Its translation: CASSQFSGVGDTQYF.

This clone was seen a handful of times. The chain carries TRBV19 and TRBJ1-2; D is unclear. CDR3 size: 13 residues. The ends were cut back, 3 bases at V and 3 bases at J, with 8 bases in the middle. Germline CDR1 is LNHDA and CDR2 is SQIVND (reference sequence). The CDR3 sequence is CASSIRVDYGYTF. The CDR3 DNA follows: TGTGCCAGTAGTATTCGGGTAGACTATGGCTACACCTTC.

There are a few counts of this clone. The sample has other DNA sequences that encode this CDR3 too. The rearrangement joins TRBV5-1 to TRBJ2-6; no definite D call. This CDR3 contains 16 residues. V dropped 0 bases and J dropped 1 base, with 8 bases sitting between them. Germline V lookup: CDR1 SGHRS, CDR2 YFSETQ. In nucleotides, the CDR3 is TGCGCCAGCAGCTTGGTTTCAGGTTCTGGGGCCAACGTCCTGACTTTC. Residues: CASSLVSGSGANVLTF. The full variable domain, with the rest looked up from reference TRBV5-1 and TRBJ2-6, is KAGVTQTPRYLIKTRGQQVTLSCSPISGHRSVSWYQQTPGQGLQFLFEYFSETQRNKGNFPGRFSGRQFSNSRSEMNVSTLELGDSALYLCASSLVSGSGANVLTFGAGSRLTVL.

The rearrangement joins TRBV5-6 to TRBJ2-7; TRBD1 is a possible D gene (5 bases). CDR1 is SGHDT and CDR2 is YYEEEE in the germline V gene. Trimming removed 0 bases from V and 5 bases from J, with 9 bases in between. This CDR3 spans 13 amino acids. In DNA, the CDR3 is TGTGCCAGCAGCTTGGTAGGGGCCAACGAGCAGTACTTC. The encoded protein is CASSLVGANEQYF.

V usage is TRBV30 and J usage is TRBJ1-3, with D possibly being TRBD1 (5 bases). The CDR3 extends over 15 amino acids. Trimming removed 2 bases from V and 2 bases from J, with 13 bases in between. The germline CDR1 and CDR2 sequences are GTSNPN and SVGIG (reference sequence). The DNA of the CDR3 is TGTGCCTGGAGTTGGGCCGGGACTACTGGAAACACCATATATTTT. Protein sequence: CAWSWAGTTGNTIYF.

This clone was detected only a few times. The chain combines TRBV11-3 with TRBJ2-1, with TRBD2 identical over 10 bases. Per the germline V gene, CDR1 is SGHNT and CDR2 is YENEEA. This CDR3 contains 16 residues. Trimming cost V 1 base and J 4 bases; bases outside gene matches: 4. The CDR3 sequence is CASSLGQREGYNEQFF. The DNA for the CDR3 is TGTGCCAGCAGCTTAGGCCAGCGGGAGGGGTACAATGAGCAGTTCTTC.

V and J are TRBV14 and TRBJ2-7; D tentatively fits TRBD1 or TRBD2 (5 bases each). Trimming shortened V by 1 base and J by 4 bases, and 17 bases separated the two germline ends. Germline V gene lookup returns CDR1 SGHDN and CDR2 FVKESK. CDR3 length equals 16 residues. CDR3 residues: CASSQARDLVSYEQYF. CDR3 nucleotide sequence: TGTGCCAGCAGCCAAGCCAGGGACCTAGTGTCATACGAGCAGTACTTC.

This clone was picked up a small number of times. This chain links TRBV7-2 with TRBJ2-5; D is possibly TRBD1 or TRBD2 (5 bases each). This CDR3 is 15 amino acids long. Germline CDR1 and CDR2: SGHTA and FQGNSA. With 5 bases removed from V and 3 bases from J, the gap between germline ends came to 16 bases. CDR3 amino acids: CASSTAGTRKETQYF. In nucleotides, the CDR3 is TGTGCCAGCAGCACTGCCGGGACGAGAAAAGAGACCCAGTACTTC.

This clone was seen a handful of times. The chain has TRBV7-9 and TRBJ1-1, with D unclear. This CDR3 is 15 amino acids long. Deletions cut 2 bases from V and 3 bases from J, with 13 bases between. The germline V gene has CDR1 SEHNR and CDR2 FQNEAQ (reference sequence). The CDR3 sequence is CASSLWPPGDTEAFF. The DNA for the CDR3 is TGTGCCAGCAGCTTATGGCCACCTGGGGACACTGAAGCTTTCTTT.